The clone carrying this T cell receptor (beta chain) was observed a few times. The data derive from a study of shared T cell receptors in the human thymus. CDR3 length: 13 residues. Germline V lookup: CDR1 LNHDA, CDR2 SQIVND (reference sequence). With 7 bases removed from V and 9 bases from J, the gap between germline ends came to 16 bases. Method: immunoSEQ multiplex PCR; TCRdb's copy keeps in-frame clones and lacks some. Among 600,000 or so clones, 70% to 90% were seen once, and the ten largest hold 0.009% to 0.0095%. The data were also submitted as part of a second study, on human thymus T cells. Per that paper: Corrective cardiac operations yielded the resected thymus tissue.

The J gene is TRBJ1-3, the V gene TRBV19, with D perhaps matching TRBD1 (5 bases). This receptor was identified in a boy under two years old with a congenital heart defect. The sequencing sample was made of thymocytes. CDR3 region: CASTENRGGTIYF. CDR3 DNA: TGTGCCAGTACGGAGAATCGGGGGGGCACCATATATTTT.